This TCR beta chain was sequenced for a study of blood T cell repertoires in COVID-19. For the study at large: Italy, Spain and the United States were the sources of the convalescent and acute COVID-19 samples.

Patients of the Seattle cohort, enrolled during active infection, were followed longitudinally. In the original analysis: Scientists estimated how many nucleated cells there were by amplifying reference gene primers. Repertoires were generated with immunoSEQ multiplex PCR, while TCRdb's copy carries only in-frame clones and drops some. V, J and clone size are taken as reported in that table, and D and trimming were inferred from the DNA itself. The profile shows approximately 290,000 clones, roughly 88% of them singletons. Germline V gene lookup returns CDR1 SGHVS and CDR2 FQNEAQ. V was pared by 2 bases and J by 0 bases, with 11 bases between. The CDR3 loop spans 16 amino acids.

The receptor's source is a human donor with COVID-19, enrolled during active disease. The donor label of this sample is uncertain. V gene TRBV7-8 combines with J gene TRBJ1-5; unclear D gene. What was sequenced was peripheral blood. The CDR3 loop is CASSLIVGSSNQPQHF. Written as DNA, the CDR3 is TGTGCCAGCAGCTTAATCGTGGGCAGTAGCAATCAGCCCCAGCATTTT.